This TCR beta chain was sequenced during a study of blood T cell repertoires in COVID-19. Study at large: Spain, Italy and the United States supplied samples that represented acute and convalescent COVID-19. In each case, the material was cDNA or gDNA derived from T cells, B-cell-depleted T cells, or PBMCs.

Germline loops: CDR1 SGHRS, CDR2 YFSETQ. V lost 5 bases and J lost 7; bases outside the gene matches: 9. The CDR3 sequence is 15 residues long. Original handling: Amplifying reference gene primers gave estimates of nucleated cell counts. Repertoires were generated with immunoSEQ multiplex PCR, while TCRdb's copy carries only in-frame clones and drops some. Clonal size and the V and J genes are those of that table, whereas D and trimming came from the DNA. The sample gives around 140,000 clones, 65% to 90% of which show up once; approximately 10% is in the top ten. The clonotype was recovered from a man aged 55 to 70 with active or convalescent COVID-19. The chain combines TRBV5-1 with TRBJ2-2; 9 bases align to TRBD1. Sequencing was done on a sample of peripheral blood. CDR3 in amino acids: CASSRRDRVIGELFF. The CDR3 DNA follows: TGCGCCAGCAGTCGGCGGGACAGGGTGATCGGGGAGCTGTTTTTT.